Below, one T cell receptor beta chain is given with its context. Its antigen remains unidentified. The run depth of the assay was deep. Clones were read by immunoSEQ multiplex PCR, and TCRdb kept only the in-frame ones, dropping some. This table has over 1.5 million clones, approximately 98% appearing once. This CDR3 contains 14 residues. V lost 0 bases to trimming and J lost 5 bases, with 12 bases between them. Germline V gives CDR1 SGHRS, CDR2 YFSETQ. This record belongs to a study of shared clonotypes between healthy human individuals. As for the study in general: Participating donors consisted of two women and a few men aged 18 to 49.

Study-level points and caveats: Between a few donors, naive CD4 clonotypes were shared at a level of about 5%.

The V call is TRBV5-1, the J call TRBJ2-7; D not certain. The receptor comes from a man aged 25 to 40 in good health. Material for sequencing was naive CD4+ T cells sorted from blood. Subset of the sample: CD45RA+ positively selected. As DNA, the CDR3 is TGCGCCAGCAGCTTGGGGGCGGCGGCCAACGAGCAGTACTTC. It translates to CASSLGAAANEQYF.